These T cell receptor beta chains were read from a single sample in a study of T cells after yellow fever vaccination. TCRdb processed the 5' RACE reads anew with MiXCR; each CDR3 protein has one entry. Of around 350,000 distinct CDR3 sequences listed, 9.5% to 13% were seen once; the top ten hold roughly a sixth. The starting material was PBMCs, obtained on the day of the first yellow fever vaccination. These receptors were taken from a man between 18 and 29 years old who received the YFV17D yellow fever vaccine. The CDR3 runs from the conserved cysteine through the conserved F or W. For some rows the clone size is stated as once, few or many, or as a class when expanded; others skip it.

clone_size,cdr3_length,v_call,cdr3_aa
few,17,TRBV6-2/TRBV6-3,CASSSLGQGNFNTEAFF
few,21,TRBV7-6,CASSRTPLGGGGRSNTGELFF
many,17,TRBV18,CASSPGFGESSYNEQFF
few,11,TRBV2,CASGRDYEQYF
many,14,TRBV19,CASSIQGLPNEQFF
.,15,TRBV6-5,CASSYLLGGLDTQYF
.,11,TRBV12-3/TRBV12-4,CSAQVRDTQYF
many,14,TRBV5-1,CASSLGQYTGELFF
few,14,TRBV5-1,CASSFRTGEWEAFF
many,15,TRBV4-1,CASSPRTGAGDTQYF
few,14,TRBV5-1,CASRPPGAQETQYF
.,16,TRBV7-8,CASSFRAGINQETQYF